This TCR beta chain was obtained from a study of blood T cells in healthy people across ages. Study-wide results and caveats: Long-lived donors exceeded aged donors in naive CD4+ cells and diversity. Conclusively comparing naive with antigen-experienced cells was impossible with unsorted PBMCs.

For the second PCR, which ran for about 6 to 12 cycles, a sample-barcoded 5' primer and a J-beta primer mix were used. TCRdb re-derived calls from the 5' RACE reads in MiXCR, one entry per CDR3 protein. The sample records hundreds of thousands of distinct CDR3 sequences, around 50% being singletons. Per the germline V gene, CDR1 is DFQATT and CDR2 is SNEGSKA (reference sequence). This CDR3 has 15 residues. Trimming cost V 0 bases and J 9 bases; bases outside gene matches: 8. There were at least 5.5 micrograms of total RNA extracted from every sample. This clonotype has just a few counts. Its antigen is unidentified.

The V call is TRBV20-1, the J call TRBJ1-6; 7 positions agree with TRBD1. The sequenced sample was blood. This TCR derives from a middle-aged man in good health. Written as DNA, the CDR3 is TGCAGTGCTAGAGAAAAGACAGGGAATGGTTCACCCCTCCACTTT. This gives the protein CSAREKTGNGSPLHF.